The rows below give T cell receptor beta chains drawn from one sample of a study of memory CD4+ T cells and cytomegalovirus serostatus. Assay used: immunoSEQ multiplex PCR; TCRdb lists only in-frame clones, some missing. The repertoire holds tens of thousands of clones, with roughly 78% as singletons. Sequencing was carried out using memory CD4+ T cells from blood. The source is an adult in good health and CMV-seronegative. The CDR3 runs from the conserved cysteine through the conserved F or W. A D gene is named only where the DNA matches it firmly. Clone size is given for some rows only: seen once, a few or many times, or a class if the clone is expanded.

j_gene,v_gene,abundance,d_gene,CDR3nt,CDR3aa
TRBJ1-3,TRBV6-1,NA,NA,TGTGCCAGCAGTGAATACACCTCTGGAAACACCATATATTTT,CASSEYTSGNTIYF
TRBJ2-6,TRBV6-1,few,NA,TGTGCCAGCAGTGAAGCTGGAGCGGGGGCCAACGTCCTGACTTTC,CASSEAGAGANVLTF
TRBJ1-1,TRBV11-1,NA,NA,TGTGCCAGCAGCTTAGTAGGGACGAACACTGAAGCTTTCTTT,CASSLVGTNTEAFF
TRBJ2-5,TRBV11-2,NA,NA,TGTGCCAGCAGCTTAGCCCCGTCTGGGATCCAGTACTTC,CASSLAPSGIQYF
TRBJ2-1,TRBV6-5,NA,NA,TGTGCCAGCAGTTACGATCCGGGGGCCAGGAATGAGCAGTTCTTC,CASSYDPGARNEQFF
TRBJ2-3,TRBV6-1,NA,NA,TGTGCCAGCAGTACCACAGATACGCAGTATTTT,CASSTTDTQYF
TRBJ2-1,TRBV7-3,NA,NA,TGTGCCAGCAGCTTAGGGGGGTCCTACTACAATGAGCAGTTCTTC,CASSLGGSYYNEQFF
TRBJ2-7,TRBV5-5,NA,TRBD1,TGTGCCAGCGGACAGGGGATCGAGCAGTACTTC,CASGQGIEQYF
TRBJ2-5,TRBV5-1,NA,NA,TGCGCCAGCAGCACGGGGGCTGGAGGAGAGACCCAGTACTTC,CASSTGAGGETQYF
TRBJ2-7,TRBV5-4,few,TRBD1,TGTGCCAGCAGCAAAAAGGGACAGGATTCCGAGCAGTACTTC,CASSKKGQDSEQYF
TRBJ2-5,TRBV7-2,once,NA,TGTGCCAGCAGCTTAGTAGACCGATCTCAAGAGACCCAGTACTTC,CASSLVDRSQETQYF
TRBJ1-3,TRBV19,NA,NA,TGTGCCAGTAGTATCGGAACAGGGAGCTCTGGAAACACCATATATTTT,CASSIGTGSSGNTIYF
TRBJ1-5,TRBV28,NA,NA,TGTGCCAGCAGTCCGAATCAGCCCCAGCATTTT,CASSPNQPQHF
TRBJ1-1,TRBV6-5,few,NA,TGTGCCAGCACCCCAATTGGGGGCTTGGAAGCTTTCTTT,CASTPIGGLEAFF
TRBJ2-5,TRBV13,once,TRBD2,TGTGCCAGCAGCTTAGCAGCGGGGGGGCCCCAGACCCAGTACTTC,CASSLAAGGPQTQYF
TRBJ1-5,TRBV6-1,NA,NA,TGTGCCAGCAGTGAATCCGCGGCCCGTAGCAATCAGCCCCAGCATTTT,CASSESAARSNQPQHF
TRBJ2-7,TRBV11-2,NA,NA,TGTGCCAGCAGCTTCTCCGGACCGATCCCCTACGAGCAGTACTTC,CASSFSGPIPYEQYF
TRBJ1-2,TRBV6-5,NA,NA,TGTGCCAGCAGTAACCCCTCGGCGGGGCCGAATGGCTACACCTTC,CASSNPSAGPNGYTF
TRBJ2-4,TRBV15,NA,TRBD1,TGTGCCACCAGCAGCCGACAGGGGGAACCTCTAGCCAAAAACATTCAGTACTTC,CATSSRQGEPLAKNIQYF
TRBJ2-3,TRBV30,NA,NA,TGTGCCTGGAGTGGTGGACTGCAAACCACAGATACGCAGTATTTT,CAWSGGLQTTDTQYF
TRBJ1-2,TRBV28,NA,NA,TGTGCCAGCAGTCGGACAATGCCCTATGGCTACACCTTC,CASSRTMPYGYTF
TRBJ1-2,TRBV6-1,NA,NA,TGTGCCAGCAGTACACCGGGACTGAATTATGGCTACACCTTC,CASSTPGLNYGYTF
TRBJ1-5,TRBV7-2,NA,NA,TGTGCCAGCAGCTTAGACGGCAAAAGCAATCAGCCCCAGCATTTT,CASSLDGKSNQPQHF
TRBJ1-4,TRBV21-1,NA,NA,TGTGCCAGCAGCAATGGGCAGGGGGCAACTAATGAAAAACTGTTTTTT,CASSNGQGATNEKLFF
TRBJ1-4,TRBV30,NA,NA,TGTGCCTGGGCACAGGGCGCAGTAGGAAAACTGTTTTTT,CAWAQGAVGKLFF
TRBJ1-5,TRBV28,medium-sized,NA,TGTGCCAGTGACAGGTTACTCAATCAGCCCCAGCATTTT,CASDRLLNQPQHF
TRBJ2-7,TRBV27,NA,NA,TGTGCCAGCAGGGCAGAATGGCAGGGGGGTGAGCAGTACTTC,CASRAEWQGGEQYF
TRBJ1-5,TRBV4-2,NA,NA,TGTGCCAGCAGCCAAGATCGACAGTATAGCAATCAGCCCCAGCATTTT,CASSQDRQYSNQPQHF
TRBJ1-2,TRBV5-6,NA,NA,TGTGCCAGCAGCTTGGCTCTACGGGATGGCTACACCTTC,CASSLALRDGYTF
TRBJ2-7,TRBV28,few,NA,TGTGCCAGCAGTTTATTACAGAGCTCCTACGAGCAGTACTTC,CASSLLQSSYEQYF
TRBJ1-5,TRBV15,NA,NA,TGTGCCACCAGCAGAGATGGGGGGGGTGGTCAGCCCCAGCATTTT,CATSRDGGGGQPQHF
TRBJ1-1,TRBV6-4,few,NA,TGTGCCAGCAGATGGGGGACTGAAGCTTTCTTT,CASRWGTEAFF
TRBJ1-5,TRBV6-5,NA,NA,TGTGCCAGCAGTCTGGCGGGTACTGGCAATCAGCCCCAGCATTTT,CASSLAGTGNQPQHF
TRBJ2-3,TRBV7-2,NA,NA,TGTGCCAGCAGCTCACAAGGGTCTAGCACAGATACGCAGTATTTT,CASSSQGSSTDTQYF
TRBJ2-3,TRBV12-5,NA,NA,TGTGCTAGTGGTTTGGTAGATAGGATGGATACGCAGTATTTT,CASGLVDRMDTQYF
TRBJ2-6,TRBV4-1,NA,NA,TGCGCCAGCAGCCTACCGGTGGCCAGCCTCTCTGGGGCCAACGTCCTGACTTTC,CASSLPVASLSGANVLTF
TRBJ2-5,TRBV10-3,NA,NA,TGTGCCATCAGTGAGTCCGGGGGGACCCAGTACTTC,CAISESGGTQYF